Each of the 11 T cell receptor beta chains below was sequenced from the same sample in a study of blood T cell repertoires in COVID-19. Sequencing used immunoSEQ multiplex PCR; TCRdb keeps in-frame clones, though not all of them. The top ten clones hold about 5% of a sample with roughly 330,000 clones, roughly 88% of them seen once. Input material: PBMCs or T cells enriched from blood (not recorded which). These receptors all come from a man aged 25 to 45 who had recovered from COVID-19.

The rearrangement uses TRBV4-2 and TRBJ2-1, with 7 bases identical to TRBD1. Trimming cost V 0 bases and J 8 bases; bases outside gene matches: 10. This CDR3 has 16 amino acids. Per germline, CDR1 LGHNA and CDR2 YNFKEQ. The CDR3 reads CASSQERNRGRDEQFF. As DNA, the CDR3 is TGTGCCAGCAGCCAAGAACGCAACAGGGGCCGCGATGAGCAGTTCTTC.

The rearrangement links TRBV21-1 to TRBJ2-7; TRBD2 was called by the table and not checked on the DNA. TRBV21-1 is annotated as a pseudogene. The CDR3 has 16 amino acids. The CDR3 DNA follows: TGTGCCAGCAGCAAAGGCAAGCGGGGGGGCCCCTACGAGCAGTACTTC. Translating gives CASSKGKRGGPYEQYF.

The rearrangement links TRBV13 to TRBJ2-1; the D is unclear. CDR3 length: 14 amino acids. Trimming cost V 0 bases and J 0 bases, with 3 bases left between them. CDR1 is PRHDT, CDR2 FYEKMQ, per germline (reference sequence). The CDR3 spells CASSLGRSYNEQFF. In DNA, the CDR3 is TGTGCCAGCAGCTTAGGGCGCTCCTACAATGAGCAGTTCTTC.

V and J are TRBV11-2 and TRBJ2-3, with a tentative D call TRBD1 (6 bases). The germline V gene encodes CDR1 SGHAT and CDR2 FQNNGV. This CDR3 region has 15 residues. V was shortened by 5 bases and J by 3 bases, with 15 bases between the two germline ends. CDR3 DNA: TGTGCCAGCAGCCATCCTGGTCAGGGGACAGATACGCAGTATTTT. This encodes CASSHPGQGTDTQYF.

The chain joins TRBV18 to TRBJ1-6; D perhaps matches TRBD1 (5 bases). The CDR3 spans 17 residues. Germline-derived CDR1 and CDR2 are KGHSH and LQKENI. V was pared by 4 bases and J by 0 bases, with 13 bases between. In DNA, the CDR3 is TGTGCCAGCTCACTCAGGGATAAGGGCTCCTATAATTCACCCCTCCACTTT. It encodes CASSLRDKGSYNSPLHF.

The V gene is TRBV4-1, the J gene TRBJ2-3; 8 bases fit TRBD2. This CDR3 comprises 15 residues. Trimming at V came to 0 bases and at J to 5 bases, leaving 4 bases not matched to a gene. In germline, CDR1 is MGHRA, CDR2 YSYEKL. In nucleotides, the CDR3 is TGCGCCAGCAGCCAAGACGGGGGGGCCGGAGATACGCAGTATTTT. Amino acids: CASSQDGGAGDTQYF.

The CDR3 nucleotides read TGTGCCAGCAGCCCGTCGACAGGATGGACGTATGGCTACACCTTC. It codes for CASSPSTGWTYGYTF. The rearrangement joins TRBV7-8 to TRBJ1-2; the D gene is possibly TRBD1 (6 bases). Trimming removed 5 bases at V and 5 bases at J, with 18 bases between. The germline gives CDR1 SGHVS, CDR2 FQNEAQ. There are 15 residues in the CDR3.

This clone was detected only once. The chain employs TRBV19 and TRBJ2-7; possible D gene TRBD1, 6 bases. The germline gives CDR1 LNHDA, CDR2 SQIVND (reference sequence). The CDR3 has 15 residues. Trimming cost V 4 bases and J 0 bases, with 13 bases left between them. The CDR3 DNA reads TGTGCCAGTAGTAGGGGGACATTCCTCTCCTACGAGCAGTACTTC. Protein product: CASSRGTFLSYEQYF.

This clone was observed a few times. The V gene is TRBV27, the J gene TRBJ2-7; 8 nucleotides agree with TRBD1. The CDR3 is 13 residues long. V lost 5 bases and J lost 4; bases outside the gene matches: 4. The germline V gene has CDR1 MNHEY and CDR2 SMNVEV (reference sequence). The CDR3, as DNA: TGTGCCAGCAGTCCCAGGGGGCTGTACGAGCAGTACTTC. It is translated as CASSPRGLYEQYF.

As to this clone: An end of the junction does not agree with germline; a read error may underlie this. CDR3 protein: CASSLGRVFYGYAF. The DNA for the CDR3 is TGTGCCAGCAGCTTAGGGCGGGTTTTCTATGGCTACGCCTTC. The V gene is TRBV11-2, the J gene TRBJ1-2; no clear D gene. The CDR3 consists of 14 residues. Germline CDR1 is SGHAT and CDR2 is FQNNGV.

The chain is built from TRBV10-3 and TRBJ2-3, with 8 bases matching TRBD2. Per the germline V gene, CDR1 is ENHRY and CDR2 is SYGVKD. The CDR3 sequence is 14 residues long. V lost 4 bases to trimming and J lost 3 bases; unmatched junction nucleotides: 3. CDR3 loop: CAISAGGGTDTQYF. The CDR3 DNA reads TGTGCCATCAGTGCAGGCGGGGGGACAGATACGCAGTATTTT.